The 30 T cell receptor beta chains in this list originate from one sample, sequenced in a study of T cells in Graves' hyperthyroidism and ophthalmopathy. From RNA transcripts, TCR beta CDR3 regions were amplified. TCR CDR3 underwent first-round RT-PCR with the HTBI primer set. TCRdb called the multiplex PCR reads again in MiXCR, with one record for every CDR3 protein. Of about 280,000 distinct CDR3 sequences in the sample, 25% were seen once. Sequencing was done on a sample of blood. These receptors came from a man in his forties with Graves' hyperthyroidism that later progressed to Graves' ophthalmopathy.

This clonotype was recorded many times. At one boundary the junction diverges from the germline segment, which might be a read error. As DNA, the CDR3 is TGTGCCAGCTCACCACCCGAGGACAACCAAGGGACCCAGTACTTC. Protein sequence: CASSPPEDNQGTQYF. The V call is TRBV18, the J call TRBJ2-5; the D gene is possibly TRBD1 (5 bases). CDR1 is KGHSH and CDR2 is LQKENI in the germline V gene. CDR3 length equals 15 residues.

This rearrangement joins TRBV12-3 or TRBV12-4 to TRBJ1-1; D call uncertain. This CDR3 has 13 residues. V was pared by 3 bases and J by 3 bases, with 8 bases between. The DNA of the CDR3 is TGTGCCAGCAGTTTGAGACCCTACACTGAAGCTTTCTTT. Amino acids: CASSLRPYTEAFF.

This clonotype showed up many times. Relative to the germline gene, one junction end is altered; a read error may explain this. This chain connects TRBV5-1 to TRBJ1-2, with 10 bases identical to TRBD1. Per the germline V gene, CDR1 is SGHRS and CDR2 is YFSETQ. There are 16 residues in the CDR3. The DNA of the CDR3 is TGCGCCAGCAGCGACAGGGGGCGATCTGTGAACTCTGGCTACACCTTC. Protein sequence: CASSDRGRSVNSGYTF.

This clonotype came up many times. This chain links TRBV6-2 or TRBV6-3 with TRBJ2-4; D is perhaps TRBD1 (6 bases). The CDR3 contains 14 residues. Germline V gene data show CDR1 as MNHEY and CDR2 as SVGEGT. Trimming left V 4 bases short and J 5 bases short, with 12 bases between. This CDR3 is CASSSAWTENIQYF. The CDR3 nucleotides read TGTGCCAGCAGTTCAGCTTGGACAGAAAACATTCAGTACTTC.

In its sample, this clonotype was seen many times. This chain connects TRBV15 to TRBJ2-5; either TRBD1 or TRBD2 may fit D (5 bases each). The V gene lost 6 bases and the J gene lost 0 bases, with 17 bases spanning the gap. Germline V gene lookup returns CDR1 LNHNV and CDR2 YYDKDF (reference sequence). The CDR3 is 16 amino acids. CDR3 sequence (DNA): TGTGCCACCAGACCTAGAGGGACCGCGTACCAAGAGACCCAGTACTTC. Protein sequence: CATRPRGTAYQETQYF.

This clonotype was seen many times. The chain is built from TRBV28 and TRBJ2-7; the match to TRBD2 covers 11 bases. The CDR3 length is 18 residues. In germline, CDR1 is MDHEN, CDR2 SYDVKM. With 5 bases clipped from V and 1 base from J, the junction kept 13 bases outside the gene matches. Here the CDR3 reads CASSRIGLAGPSSYEQYF. The CDR3 DNA is TGTGCCAGCAGTAGAATCGGACTAGCGGGCCCCTCATCCTACGAGCAGTACTTC.

This clonotype was observed many times. The CDR3 sequence: CASSGGLAGTRGETQYF. As DNA, the CDR3 is TGTGCCAGCAGCGGCGGCCTAGCGGGGACTAGAGGGGAGACCCAGTACTTC. The chain links TRBV5-4 to TRBJ2-5; 9 nucleotides line up with TRBD2. From germline, CDR1 is SGHNT and CDR2 YYREEE (reference sequence). Trimming took 4 bases from V and 5 from J; bases not matched to a gene: 15. The CDR3 spans 17 residues.

This clonotype was seen a handful of times. The chain joins TRBV3-1 to TRBJ2-5, with 7 nucleotides matching TRBD2. Germline assignment: CDR1 LGHDT and CDR2 YNNKEL (reference sequence). The CDR3 consists of 16 residues. The V gene end was trimmed by 2 bases and the J gene end by 4 bases; junction bases not matched to a gene: 10. CDR3: CASSQWGGRSGETQYF. The CDR3 DNA sequence: TGTGCCAGCAGCCAATGGGGGGGGAGATCGGGAGAGACCCAGTACTTC.

This clonotype came up many times. This chain connects TRBV20-1 to TRBJ1-1; D is uncertain. The germline CDR1 and CDR2 sequences are DFQATT and SNEGSKA (reference sequence). V lost 3 bases to trimming and J lost 4 bases, with 12 bases between them. The CDR3 length is 13 residues. The CDR3: CSARRPRSTEAFF. For the CDR3, the DNA is TGCAGTGCTAGGCGACCTCGTTCCACTGAAGCTTTCTTT.

This clonotype was counted many times. CDR3 sequence (DNA): TGTGCCAGCAGTTACAAGGCAGGGAGAGGCGGGGAGCTGTTTTTT. The encoded protein is CASSYKAGRGGELFF. This chain joins TRBV6-5 and TRBJ2-2, with D perhaps assigned TRBD1 or TRBD2 (5 bases each). The germline V gene has CDR1 MNHEY and CDR2 SVGAGI. The CDR3 loop spans 15 amino acids. Trimming left V 2 bases short and J 7 bases short, with 14 bases between.

This clonotype was counted ten times or more. J is TRBJ2-2 and V is TRBV12-3 or TRBV12-4; no reliable D call. Trimming removed 6 bases at V and 5 bases at J, with 10 bases between. The CDR3 loop spans 13 amino acids. CDR3: CASSLSRTGELFF. The CDR3 DNA reads TGTGCCAGCAGCCTTAGCCGAACCGGGGAGCTGTTTTTT.

Ten or more counts support this clonotype. The CDR3 DNA follows: TGCAGCGTTGAATTCTCGGCACAGGGAGCCTCTGGGGCCAACGTCCTGACTTTC. Encoded protein: CSVEFSAQGASGANVLTF. The chain uses TRBV29-1 and TRBJ2-6, with a weak D call TRBD1 (6 bases). In germline, CDR1 is SQVTM, CDR2 ANQGSEA. Trimming stripped 2 bases from V and 0 bases from J, with 17 bases between. This CDR3 has 18 amino acids.

This clonotype has at least ten counts. The rearrangement uses TRBV10-3 and TRBJ2-2, with TRBD2 matching over 7 bases. Germline-derived CDR1 and CDR2 are ENHRY and SYGVKD. V lost 3 bases and J lost 5; bases outside the gene matches: 9. This CDR3 has 16 amino acids. The CDR3 DNA follows: TGTGCCATCAGTGACCCACCGGGACTAACAACCGGGGAGCTGTTTTTT. Translating gives CAISDPPGLTTGELFF.

This clonotype was counted at least ten times. This chain connects TRBV9 to TRBJ2-7; D might be TRBD2 (6 bases). This CDR3 is built from 15 residues. V lost 4 bases and J lost 3, with 17 bases in between. Germline V gene data show CDR1 as SGDLS and CDR2 as YYNGEE. The DNA of the CDR3 is TGTGCCAGCAGCCCCGCCGGGGACTGGAACTACGAGCAGTACTTC. Its translation: CASSPAGDWNYEQYF.

V gene TRBV6-1 combines with J gene TRBJ2-4; D not resolved. The CDR3 sequence is 11 residues long. The germline CDR1 and CDR2 sequences are MNHNS and SASEGT. The germline V and J ends were trimmed by 5 bases and 9 bases, with 8 bases remaining between them. The CDR3 protein is CASSPNVIQYF. The CDR3 DNA sequence: TGTGCCAGCAGTCCAAATGTCATTCAGTACTTC.

This clonotype occurred a few times. V and J are TRBV6-5 and TRBJ2-7, with D perhaps matching TRBD2 (6 bases). V shed 4 bases and J shed 5 bases, with 9 bases lying between them. The length of the CDR3 is 12 residues. Germline V gives CDR1 MNHEY, CDR2 SVGAGI. CDR3 nucleotides: TGTGCCAGCAGTTTTGAGCGGGACGAGCAGTACTTC. Encoded protein: CASSFERDEQYF.

This clonotype was observed many times. The gene calls are TRBV12-3 or TRBV12-4 and TRBJ1-5, with D possibly matching TRBD1 (6 bases). This CDR3 comprises 15 residues. Deletions cut 1 base from V and 3 bases from J, with 10 bases between. The CDR3 DNA follows: TGTGCCAGCAGTTTAGTTCAGGGGTACAATCAGCCCCAGCATTTT. Translation: CASSLVQGYNQPQHF.

This clonotype occurred many times. The chain couples TRBV5-1 to TRBJ2-7; TRBD1 is a possible D gene (6 bases). Per the germline V gene, CDR1 is SGHRS and CDR2 is YFSETQ. Trimming stripped 3 bases from V and 3 bases from J, with 19 bases between. The CDR3 loop spans 16 amino acids. The CDR3 DNA reads as TGCGCCAGCAGCTACCGAATTCCGGACAGCCTCTACGAGCAGTACTTC. It yields the protein CASSYRIPDSLYEQYF.

This clonotype was seen many times. The V gene is TRBV9, the J gene TRBJ2-7; 9 bases map to TRBD1. Germline V gene sequence: CDR1 SGDLS, CDR2 YYNGEE. There are 15 residues in the CDR3. Trimming removed 4 bases from V and 5 bases from J; junction bases left unmatched: 10. The CDR3 spells CASSPQAGQGHEQYF. CDR3 DNA sequence: TGTGCCAGCAGCCCCCAAGCGGGACAGGGCCACGAGCAGTACTTC.

In its sample, this clonotype was seen many times. The CDR3 reads CSAIFTGTGGNQPQHF. In nucleotides, the CDR3 is TGCAGTGCTATCTTTACCGGGACAGGGGGCAATCAGCCCCAGCATTTT. The chain uses TRBV20-1 and TRBJ1-5, with TRBD1 matching 10 bases. V trimming: 4 bases; J trimming: 2 bases; junction bases outside the gene matches: 8. Germline CDR1 DFQATT, CDR2 SNEGSKA (reference sequence). The CDR3 has 16 residues.

This clonotype was detected many times. V gene TRBV20-1 combines with J gene TRBJ1-3; D is unclear. Looked up from germline, CDR1 is DFQATT and CDR2 is SNEGSKA (reference sequence). V was clipped by 5 bases and J by 0 bases, with 8 bases between them. CDR3 length: 13 amino acids. The CDR3 region has the DNA TGCAGTGCTTACACCTTCTCTGGAAACACCATATATTTT. Encoded protein: CSAYTFSGNTIYF.

This clonotype was counted ten times or more. The rearrangement joins TRBV3-1 to TRBJ1-2; TRBD1 might be the D (5 bases). The CDR3 spans 12 residues. V was pared by 4 bases and J by 8 bases, with 11 bases between. Germline loops: CDR1 LGHDT, CDR2 YNNKEL (reference sequence). In DNA form, the CDR3 reads TGTGCCAGCAGCCGAGGGAAGGGGGGCTACACCTTC. Translated: CASSRGKGGYTF.

This clonotype was seen repeatedly, ten times or more. The chain links TRBV5-1 to TRBJ1-1; maybe TRBD1 (6 bases). This CDR3 spans 14 amino acids. The germline V gene encodes CDR1 SGHRS and CDR2 YFSETQ. The V end lost 7 bases, the J end lost 4 bases, and 17 bases lay between the germline ends. The CDR3: CASRFRQAGTEAFF. For the CDR3, the DNA is TGCGCCAGCCGATTCAGACAGGCGGGCACTGAAGCTTTCTTT.

This clonotype was seen many times. The CDR3 region has the DNA TGTGCCAGCAGCTCCCCACGGCGCCTCTACGAGCAGTACTTC. Translated, it gives CASSSPRRLYEQYF. The rearrangement joins TRBV6-1 to TRBJ2-7; D not certain. The CDR3 spans 14 residues. The V end lost 6 bases, the J end lost 3 bases, and 15 bases lay between the germline ends. CDR1 MNHNS and CDR2 SASEGT come from the germline V gene.

The chain links TRBV7-2 to TRBJ1-5, with D unclear. Trimming removed 4 bases at V and 7 bases at J, with 11 bases between. The CDR3 is 13 residues long. CDR1 is SGHTA and CDR2 is FQGNSA in the germline V gene. CDR3 amino acids: CASSSNGHQPQHF. The CDR3 region has the DNA TGTGCCAGCAGCTCCAACGGTCACCAGCCCCAGCATTTT.

The gene calls are TRBV15 and TRBJ1-5; D remains unclear. Trimming stripped 5 bases from V and 2 bases from J, with 16 bases between. The CDR3 has 16 residues. Germline V gene lookup returns CDR1 LNHNV and CDR2 YYDKDF (reference sequence). CDR3 coding DNA: TGTGCCACCAGCCGCTGGACCGTTCCTGGCAATCAGCCCCAGCATTTT. Translated, it gives CATSRWTVPGNQPQHF.

Ten or more counts support this clonotype. Possible read error: a much larger clone is one base away. J is TRBJ1-5 and V is TRBV9, with D unclear. CDR1 and CDR2 (germline): SGDLS, YYNGEE. This CDR3 comprises 14 residues. Trimming took off 0 bases at V and 6 bases at J, with 10 bases between the two ends. The CDR3 sequence: CASSVDEGVQPQHF. The DNA for the CDR3 is TGTGCCAGCAGCGTAGACGAGGGCGTTCAGCCCCAGCATTTT.

At least ten counts were recorded for this clonotype. The rearrangement links TRBV6-1 to TRBJ1-1; weak D call: TRBD1 (5 bases). From germline, CDR1 is MNHNS and CDR2 SASEGT. CDR3 size: 14 residues. Trimming shortened V by 5 bases and J by 2 bases, and 12 bases separated the two germline ends. In DNA form, the CDR3 reads TGTGCCAGCAGTAGTCCGACAGATAACACTGAAGCTTTCTTT. Its translation: CASSSPTDNTEAFF.

At least ten counts were recorded for this clonotype. V gene TRBV5-4 combines with J gene TRBJ2-7; 12 bases match TRBD1. Germline V gene data show CDR1 as SGHNT and CDR2 as YYREEE (reference sequence). There are 16 residues in the CDR3. Trimming cost V 0 bases and J 6 bases; bases outside gene matches: 7. The CDR3 is CASSLGVGQGAAEQYF. The CDR3 DNA follows: TGTGCCAGCAGCTTGGGAGTGGGACAGGGGGCCGCCGAGCAGTACTTC.

The table lists this clonotype with many counts. The rearrangement links TRBV12-3 or TRBV12-4 to TRBJ2-7, with D perhaps matching TRBD1 or TRBD2 (6 bases each). This CDR3 is 15 amino acids long. Trimming took 6 bases from V and 0 from J, leaving 15 bases between them. Here the CDR3 DNA reads TGTGCCAGCAGCCGACAGGTGGAGGGCTCCTACGAGCAGTACTTC. Translating gives CASSRQVEGSYEQYF.